A single T cell receptor (beta chain) is shown here with its context. This CDR3 is built from 14 residues. Germline-derived CDR1 and CDR2 are MNHNY and SVGAGI (reference sequence). Trimming left V 2 bases short and J 10 bases short, with 17 bases between. This specimen comes from a study of shared clonotypes between healthy human individuals. Data came from immunoSEQ multiplex PCR; TCRdb stores just in-frame clones and leaves some out. Of millions of clones in the sample, approximately 93% are singletons; the top ten hold 0.39%. What was sequenced was naive CD4+ T cells from PBMCs. Specified subset: CD45RA+ positively selected. The J gene is TRBJ1-2, the V gene TRBV6-6; D unresolved. This receptor was taken from a young man in good health. Some clones in this sample may be carry-over from other donors' samples. This chain's CDR3 is CASSYPPGQDDYTF. The CDR3 DNA is TGTGCCAGCAGTTACCCTCCCGGGCAGGATGACTACACCTTC.